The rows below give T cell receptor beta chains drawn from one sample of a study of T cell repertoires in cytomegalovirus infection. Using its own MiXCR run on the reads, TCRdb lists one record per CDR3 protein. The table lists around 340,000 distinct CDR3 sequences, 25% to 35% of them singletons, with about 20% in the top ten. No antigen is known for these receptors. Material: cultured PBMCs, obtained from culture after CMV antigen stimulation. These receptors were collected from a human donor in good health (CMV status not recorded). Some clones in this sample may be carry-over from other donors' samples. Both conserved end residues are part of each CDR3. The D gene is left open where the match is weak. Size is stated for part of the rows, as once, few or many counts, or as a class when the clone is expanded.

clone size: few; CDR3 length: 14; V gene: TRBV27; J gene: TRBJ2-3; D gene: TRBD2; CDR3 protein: CASSLAGFSDTQYF; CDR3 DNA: TGTGCCAGCAGTCTAGCGGGGTTCTCAGATACGCAGTATTTT
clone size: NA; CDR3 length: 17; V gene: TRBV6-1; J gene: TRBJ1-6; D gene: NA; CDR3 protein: CASSEDPRSSYNSPLHF; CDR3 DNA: TGTGCCAGCAGTGAGGACCCAAGGAGCTCCTATAATTCACCCCTCCACTTT
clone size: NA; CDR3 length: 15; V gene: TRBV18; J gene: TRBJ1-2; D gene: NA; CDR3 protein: CASSPNGRSNYGYTF; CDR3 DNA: TGTGCCAGCTCACCTAATGGCAGGTCTAACTATGGCTACACCTTC
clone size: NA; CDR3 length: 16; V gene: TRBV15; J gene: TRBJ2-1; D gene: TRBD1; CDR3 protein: CATRLFPGQGHNEQFF; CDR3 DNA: TGTGCCACCAGATTATTCCCGGGACAGGGGCACAATGAGCAGTTCTTC
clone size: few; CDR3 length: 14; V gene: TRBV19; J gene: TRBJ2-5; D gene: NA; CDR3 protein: CASSIIANQETQYF; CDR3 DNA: TGTGCCAGTAGTATAATAGCAAACCAAGAGACCCAGTACTTC
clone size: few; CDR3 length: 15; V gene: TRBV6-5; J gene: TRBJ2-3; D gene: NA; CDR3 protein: CASSYSGAVADTQYF; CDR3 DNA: TGTGCCAGCAGTTACTCGGGGGCCGTTGCAGATACGCAGTATTTT
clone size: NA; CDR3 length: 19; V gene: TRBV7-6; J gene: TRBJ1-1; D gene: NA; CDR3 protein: CASSPSYRGTPRWDTEAFF; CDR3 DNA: TGTGCCAGCAGCCCCTCATATAGGGGGACGCCGAGGTGGGACACTGAAGCTTTCTTT
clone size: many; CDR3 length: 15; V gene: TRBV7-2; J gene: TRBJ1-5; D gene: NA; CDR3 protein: CASSMAGLSNQPQHF; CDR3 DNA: TGTGCCAGCAGTATGGCAGGGCTCAGCAATCAGCCCCAGCATTTT
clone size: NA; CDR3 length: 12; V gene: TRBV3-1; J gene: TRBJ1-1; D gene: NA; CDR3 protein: CASSAVGSEAFF; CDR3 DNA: TGTGCCAGCAGCGCGGTAGGGTCTGAAGCTTTCTTT
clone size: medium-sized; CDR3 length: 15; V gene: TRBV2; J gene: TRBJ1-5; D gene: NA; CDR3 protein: CASSGGQFDNQPQHF; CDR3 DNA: TGTGCCAGCAGTGGTGGTCAGTTTGACAATCAGCCCCAGCATTTT
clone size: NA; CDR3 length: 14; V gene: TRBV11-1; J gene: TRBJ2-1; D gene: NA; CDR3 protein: CASSLTTQSGEQFF; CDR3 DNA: TGTGCCAGCAGCCTGACGACCCAATCGGGTGAGCAGTTCTTC
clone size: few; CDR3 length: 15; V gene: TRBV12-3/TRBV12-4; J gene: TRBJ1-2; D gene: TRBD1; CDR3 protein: CASSYSLTGLQGYTF; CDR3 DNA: TGTGCCAGCAGTTATAGCCTGACAGGGCTTCAGGGCTACACCTTC
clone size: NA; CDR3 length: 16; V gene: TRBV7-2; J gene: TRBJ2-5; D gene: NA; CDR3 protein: CASSLVGRRGRETQYF; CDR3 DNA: TGTGCCAGCAGCTTAGTCGGACGCCGGGGTAGGGAGACCCAGTACTTC
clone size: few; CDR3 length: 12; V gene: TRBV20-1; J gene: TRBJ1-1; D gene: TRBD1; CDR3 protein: CSIDRAGAEAFF; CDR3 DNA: TGCAGTATCGACAGGGCCGGGGCTGAAGCTTTCTTT
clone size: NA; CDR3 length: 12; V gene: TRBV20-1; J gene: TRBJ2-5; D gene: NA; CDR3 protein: CSAPGERETQYF; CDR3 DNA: TGCAGTGCTCCGGGAGAGAGGGAGACCCAGTACTTC
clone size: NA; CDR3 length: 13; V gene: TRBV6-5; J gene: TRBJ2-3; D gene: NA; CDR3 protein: CASHRGSTDTQYF; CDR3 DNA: TGTGCCTCCCATCGGGGGAGCACAGATACGCAGTATTTT
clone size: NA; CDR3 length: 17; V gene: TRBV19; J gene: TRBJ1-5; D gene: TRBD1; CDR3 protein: CASSMADRGLGNQPQHF; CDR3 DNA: TGTGCCAGTAGTATGGCAGACAGGGGGCTCGGCAATCAGCCCCAGCATTTT
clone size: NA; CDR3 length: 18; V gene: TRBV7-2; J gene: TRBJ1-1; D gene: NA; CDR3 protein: CASSLERWDGRVRTEAFF; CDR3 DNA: TGTGCCAGCAGCTTAGAGAGGTGGGACGGCAGGGTTAGAACTGAAGCTTTCTTT
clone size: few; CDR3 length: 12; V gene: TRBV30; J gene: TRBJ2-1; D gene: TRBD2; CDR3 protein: CAWRPQLAGEFF; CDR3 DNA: TGTGCCTGGAGGCCCCAACTAGCGGGGGAGTTCTTC
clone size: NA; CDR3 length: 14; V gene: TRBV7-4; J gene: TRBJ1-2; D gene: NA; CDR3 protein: CASSLVALGYGYTF; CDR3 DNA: TGTGCCAGCAGCTTAGTGGCGTTGGGATATGGCTACACCTTC
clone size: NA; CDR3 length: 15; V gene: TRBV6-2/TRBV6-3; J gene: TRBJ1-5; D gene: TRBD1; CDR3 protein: CASNPGQGESQPQHF; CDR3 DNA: TGTGCCAGCAATCCTGGACAGGGCGAGAGTCAGCCCCAGCATTTT
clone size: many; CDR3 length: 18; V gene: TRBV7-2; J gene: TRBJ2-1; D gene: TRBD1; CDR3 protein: CASSFRDRGLLTENEQFF; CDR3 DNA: TGTGCCAGCAGCTTCCGGGACAGGGGCCTCCTTACGGAAAATGAGCAGTTCTTC
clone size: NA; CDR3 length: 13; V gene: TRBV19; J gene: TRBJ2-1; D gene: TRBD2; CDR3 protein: CASSTVRGDEQFF; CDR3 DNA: TGTGCCAGTAGTACCGTTCGGGGGGATGAGCAGTTCTTC
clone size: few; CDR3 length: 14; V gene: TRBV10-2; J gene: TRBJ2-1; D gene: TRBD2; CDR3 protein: CASARSGGNNEQFF; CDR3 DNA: TGCGCCAGCGCCCGAAGCGGGGGAAACAATGAGCAGTTCTTC
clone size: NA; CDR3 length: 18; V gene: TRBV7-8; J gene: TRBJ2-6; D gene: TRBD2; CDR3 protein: CASSFRRGTSGGANVLTF; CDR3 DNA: TGTGCCAGCAGCTTCAGGCGGGGGACTTCCGGGGGGGCCAACGTCCTGACTTTC
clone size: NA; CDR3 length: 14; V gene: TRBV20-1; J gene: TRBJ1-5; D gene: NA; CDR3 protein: CSAEIGGRNQPQHF; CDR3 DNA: TGCAGTGCCGAGATAGGGGGGCGAAATCAGCCCCAGCATTTT
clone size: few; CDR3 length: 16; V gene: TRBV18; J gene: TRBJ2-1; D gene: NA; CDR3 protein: CASSPPRRLRLNEQFF; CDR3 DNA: TGTGCCAGCTCACCACCGCGGAGACTACGACTGAATGAGCAGTTCTTC
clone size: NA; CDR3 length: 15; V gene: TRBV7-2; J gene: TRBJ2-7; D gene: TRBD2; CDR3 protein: CASSLVGSGSAEQYF; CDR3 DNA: TGTGCCAGCAGCTTAGTTGGTAGCGGGAGCGCCGAGCAGTACTTC
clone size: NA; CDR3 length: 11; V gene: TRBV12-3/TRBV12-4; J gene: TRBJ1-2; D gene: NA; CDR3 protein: CASSLQGGYTF; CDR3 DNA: TGTGCCAGCAGTTTACAGGGCGGCTACACCTTC
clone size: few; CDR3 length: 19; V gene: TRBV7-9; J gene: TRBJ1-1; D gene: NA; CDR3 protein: CASSLVQVTAWGENTEAFF; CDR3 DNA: TGTGCCAGCAGCTTAGTCCAAGTCACCGCTTGGGGGGAAAACACTGAAGCTTTCTTT
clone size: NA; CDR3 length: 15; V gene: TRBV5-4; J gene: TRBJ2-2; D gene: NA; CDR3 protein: CASSLRGSNTGELFF; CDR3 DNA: TGTGCCAGCAGCTTGCGAGGGTCGAACACCGGGGAGCTGTTTTTT
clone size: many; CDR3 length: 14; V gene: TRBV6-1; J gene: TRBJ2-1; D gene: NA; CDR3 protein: CASSGRGPYNEQFF; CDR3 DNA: TGTGCCAGCAGTGGTAGAGGGCCTTACAATGAGCAGTTCTTC
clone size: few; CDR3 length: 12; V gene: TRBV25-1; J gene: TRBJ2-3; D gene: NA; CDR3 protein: CASKDTTDTQYF; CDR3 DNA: TGTGCCAGCAAGGATACTACAGATACGCAGTATTTT
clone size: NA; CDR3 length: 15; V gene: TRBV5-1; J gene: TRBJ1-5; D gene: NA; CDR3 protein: CASSPDNPSNQPQHF; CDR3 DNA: TGCGCCAGCAGCCCTGACAATCCTAGCAATCAGCCCCAGCATTTT
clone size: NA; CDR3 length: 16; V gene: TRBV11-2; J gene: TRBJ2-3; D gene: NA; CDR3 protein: CASSLESAGRWDTQYF; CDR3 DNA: TGTGCCAGCAGCTTAGAGTCGGCAGGGCGGTGGGATACGCAGTATTTT
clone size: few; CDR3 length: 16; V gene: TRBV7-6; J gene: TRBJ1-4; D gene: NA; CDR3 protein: CASSWSAAATNEKLFF; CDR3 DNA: TGTGCCAGCAGCTGGTCCGCGGCAGCAACTAATGAAAAACTGTTTTTT
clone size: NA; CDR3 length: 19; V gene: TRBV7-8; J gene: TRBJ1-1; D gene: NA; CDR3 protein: CASSPNLLGAGSMNTEAFF; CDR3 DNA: TGTGCCAGCAGCCCAAATCTTTTGGGGGCTGGGTCCATGAACACTGAAGCTTTCTTT
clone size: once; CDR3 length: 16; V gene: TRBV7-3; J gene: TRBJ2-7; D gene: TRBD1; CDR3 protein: CASSGGSGTGGNEQYF; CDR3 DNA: TGTGCCAGCAGCGGGGGATCCGGGACAGGGGGCAACGAGCAGTACTTC
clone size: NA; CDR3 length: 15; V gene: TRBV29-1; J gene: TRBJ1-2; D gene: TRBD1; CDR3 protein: CSVEYGLTGSAGYTF; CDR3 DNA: TGCAGCGTTGAATACGGGTTGACAGGGTCGGCTGGCTACACCTTC
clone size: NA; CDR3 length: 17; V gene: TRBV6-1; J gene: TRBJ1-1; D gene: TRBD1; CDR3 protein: CASINWVTGGEGTEAFF; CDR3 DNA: TGTGCCAGCATCAATTGGGTGACAGGGGGCGAGGGCACTGAAGCTTTCTTT
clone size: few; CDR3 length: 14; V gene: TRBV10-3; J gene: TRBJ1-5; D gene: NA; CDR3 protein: CAISSAEGRQPQHF; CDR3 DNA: TGTGCCATCAGTTCCGCGGAGGGTCGGCAGCCCCAGCATTTT
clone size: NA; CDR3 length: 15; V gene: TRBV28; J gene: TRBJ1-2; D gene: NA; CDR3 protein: CASISQGGANYGYTF; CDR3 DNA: TGTGCCAGCATCTCGCAAGGGGGTGCTAACTATGGCTACACCTTC
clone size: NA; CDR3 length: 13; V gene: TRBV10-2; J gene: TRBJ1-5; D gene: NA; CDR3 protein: CASSTGQASTQHF; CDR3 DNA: TGCGCCAGCAGTACAGGGCAGGCCAGTACCCAGCATTTT
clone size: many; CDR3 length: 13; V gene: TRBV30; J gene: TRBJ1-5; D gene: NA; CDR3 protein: CAWSVQTDQPQHF; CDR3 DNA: TGTGCCTGGAGTGTACAGACGGATCAGCCCCAGCATTTT
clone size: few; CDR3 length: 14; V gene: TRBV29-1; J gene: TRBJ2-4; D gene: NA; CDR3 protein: CSVEWAGEDGIQYF; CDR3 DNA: TGCAGCGTTGAGTGGGCCGGGGAGGATGGCATTCAGTACTTC